Each of the 10 T cell receptor beta chains below was sequenced from the same sample in a study of blood T cell repertoires in COVID-19 (dated by TCRdb to 2018 to 2021). The library came from the immunoSEQ multiplex PCR assay. TCRdb limited this immuneACCESS table to in-frame rearrangements with V and J called. A share of clones is missing; checked studies link under half to unresolved V genes, and the rest is unexplained. The sample records about 140,000 clones, roughly four fifths of which are singletons. 3.5% to 5% of the sample is in the top ten clones. Source material: peripheral blood. The receptors come from a woman of 80 years or more with active or convalescent COVID-19.

The chain employs TRBV11-3 and TRBJ2-1; D gene ambiguous. CDR3 length equals 13 residues. From germline, CDR1 is SGHNT and CDR2 YENEEA. V lost 1 base to trimming and J lost 6 bases, with 7 bases between them. CDR3 in DNA: TGTGCCAGCAGCTTAGGAGGTGGCAATGAGCAGTTCTTC. Its protein product is CASSLGGGNEQFF.

The chain is built from TRBV4-1 and TRBJ1-4, with D possibly TRBD1 on 6 matching bases. Germline CDR1 and CDR2: MGHRA and YSYEKL. The V and J ends lost 6 bases and 2 bases respectively, with 16 bases between them. The CDR3 is 16 amino acids. The CDR3 nucleotides are TGCGCCAGCAGTCGTATACTACAGGGTACTAATGAAAAACTGTTTTTT. Translation gives CASSRILQGTNEKLFF.

The chain is built from TRBV5-8 and TRBJ2-3; 15 bases are shared with TRBD2. Trimming removed 5 bases from V and 12 bases from J; junction bases left unmatched: 10. The CDR3 loop spans 15 amino acids. CDR1 is SGHTS and CDR2 is YDEGEE in the germline V gene. The CDR3 nucleotides are TGTGCCAGCAGTAAAGCCGGGACTAGCGGGGGGACCCAGTATTTT. This gives the protein CASSKAGTSGGTQYF.

This chain joins TRBV13 and TRBJ2-1; possible D gene TRBD2, 5 bases. CDR3 size: 15 residues. Germline lookup yields CDR1 PRHDT and CDR2 FYEKMQ (reference sequence). Trimming removed 5 bases from V and 2 bases from J, with 13 bases in between. CDR3 in amino acids: CASSGRTRAYNEQFF. DNA of the CDR3: TGTGCCAGCAGCGGACGGACTCGAGCCTACAATGAGCAGTTCTTC.

The V call is TRBV5-1, the J call TRBJ1-4, with a tentative D call TRBD1 (6 bases). CDR1 SGHRS and CDR2 YFSETQ come from the germline V gene. The CDR3 extends over 15 amino acids. Trimming took off 5 bases at V and 7 bases at J, with 18 bases between the two ends. CDR3 nucleotide sequence: TGCGCCAGCAGGTCGGAGCTGGGGGCGTCTGAAAAACTGTTTTTT. As protein: CASRSELGASEKLFF.

In its sample, this clone was seen many times. J is TRBJ1-5 and V is TRBV2; 12 bases agree with TRBD1. V was clipped by 8 bases and J by 4 bases; unmatched bases: 6. The germline CDR1 and CDR2 sequences are SNHLY and FYNNEI. This CDR3 contains 15 residues. In DNA, the CDR3 is TGTGCCAGCCGGGACAGGGGGCCTTATAATCAGCCCCAGCATTTT. Amino acid sequence: CASRDRGPYNQPQHF. The full variable domain, with the rest looked up from reference TRBV2 and TRBJ1-5, is EPEVTQTPSHQVTQMGQEVILRCVPISNHLYFYWYRQILGQKVEFLVSFYNNEISEKSEIFDDQFSVERPDGSNFTLKIRSTKLEDSAMYFCASRDRGPYNQPQHFGDGTRLSIL.

This chain uses TRBV9 with TRBJ2-5; a weak D match, TRBD2 (5 bases). Per the germline V gene, CDR1 is SGDLS and CDR2 is YYNGEE. Trimming shortened V by 4 bases and J by 7 bases, and 14 bases separated the two germline ends. The CDR3 length is 13 residues. The CDR3 reads CASSPLDRGTQYF. The CDR3 DNA follows: TGTGCCAGCAGCCCGCTCGACCGGGGGACCCAGTACTTC.

Here the CDR3 DNA reads TGCGCCAGCACCCAGACAGGGCCGAGCTCTGGAAACACCATATATTTT. This codes for CASTQTGPSSGNTIYF. The rearrangement links TRBV5-1 to TRBJ1-3, with 7 positions matching TRBD1. CDR3 size: 16 residues. The germline V gene encodes CDR1 SGHRS and CDR2 YFSETQ. J gave up 0 bases and V 6 bases, and 9 bases lay outside the gene matches.

The CDR3 protein is CASSSTSLQETQYF. The CDR3 nucleotides read TGTGCCAGCTCATCGACTAGTCTCCAAGAGACCCAGTACTTC. This chain links TRBV18 with TRBJ2-5; a weak D match, TRBD2 (6 bases). Between the trimmed V and J ends, which lost 5 bases and 1 base, there was a span of 11 bases. This CDR3 spans 14 amino acids. CDR1 and CDR2 (germline): KGHSH, LQKENI. Using reference TRBV18 and TRBJ2-5 for the parts outside the CDR3, the full variable domain is NAGVMQNPRHLVRRRGQEARLRCSPMKGHSHVYWYRQLPEEGLKFMVYLQKENIIDESGMPKERFSAEFPKEGPSILRIQQVVRGDSAAYFCASSSTSLQETQYFGPGTRLLVL.

This clone appeared a single time. V usage is TRBV28 and J usage is TRBJ1-2, with D uncertain. V was pared by 6 bases and J by 1 base, with 9 bases between. The CDR3 runs 13 residues. Looked up from germline, CDR1 is MDHEN and CDR2 is SYDVKM. This CDR3 reads CASRSHGNYGYTF. The CDR3 nucleotides read TGTGCCAGCAGGTCTCACGGTAACTATGGCTACACCTTC.